Listed here are 15 T cell receptor beta chains from one sample, sequenced in a study of identical twins' blood T cells. TCRdb called the 5' RACE reads again in MiXCR, with one record for every CDR3 protein. The sample yields around 380,000 distinct CDR3 sequences, about 28% seen once. Input material: PBMCs. The receptors derive from a woman aged 18-50 years in good health.

The chain links TRBV29-1 to TRBJ2-5; the D is unclear. The V gene's germline CDR1 is SQVTM and CDR2 ANQGSEA. Trimming stripped 7 bases from V and 2 bases from J, with 8 bases between. CDR3 length equals 11 residues. Here the CDR3 reads CSAVFQETQYF. CDR3 in DNA: TGCAGCGCTGTTTTTCAAGAGACCCAGTACTTC.

Only one count was recorded for this clonotype. V and J are TRBV20-1 and TRBJ2-3, with D unresolved. CDR3 length: 15 residues. CDR1 DFQATT and CDR2 SNEGSKA come from the germline V gene (reference sequence). Trimming stripped 6 bases from V and 4 bases from J, with 20 bases between. Here the CDR3 reads CSARPPPDEADTQYF. Written as DNA, the CDR3 is TGCAGTGCCCGACCCCCCCCGGATGAGGCAGATACGCAGTATTTT.

The rearrangement joins TRBV5-6 to TRBJ2-2; D call uncertain. This CDR3 contains 12 residues. Germline values: CDR1 SGHDT, CDR2 YYEEEE. The ends were cut back, 2 bases at V and 7 bases at J, with 6 bases in the middle. Here the CDR3 reads CASSFRVGELFF. Written as DNA, the CDR3 is TGTGCCAGCAGCTTTCGGGTCGGGGAGCTGTTTTTT.

J is TRBJ1-2 and V is TRBV12-3 or TRBV12-4, with 9 bases that match TRBD1. The CDR3 spans 13 residues. J gave up 8 bases and V 3 bases, and 4 bases lay outside the gene matches. CDR3 nucleotide sequence: TGTGCCAGCAGTTTTGGGGACAGGGTCGGCTACACCTTC. Translating it yields CASSFGDRVGYTF.

This clonotype was seen a few times. The chain has TRBV5-4 and TRBJ1-1; 9 bases match TRBD1. Trimming removed 5 bases from V and 1 base from J; junction bases left unmatched: 6. CDR1 and CDR2 (germline): SGHNT, YYREEE (reference sequence). CDR3 length: 15 residues. The CDR3 loop is CASRNRGRANTEAFF. The DNA for the CDR3 is TGTGCCAGCAGAAACAGGGGGCGGGCGAACACTGAAGCTTTCTTT.

The chain employs TRBV6-6 and TRBJ2-4; D remains ambiguous. Between the trimmed V and J ends, which lost 8 bases and 6 bases, there was a span of 17 bases. CDR3 size: 14 residues. Germline CDR1 and CDR2: MNHNY and SVGAGI (reference sequence). The CDR3 region is CASRRPSDRNIQYF. The CDR3 DNA reads TGTGCCAGCCGCCGCCCCTCAGATAGAAACATTCAGTACTTC.

Here the CDR3 reads CSVELQSSYNEQFF. In DNA form, the CDR3 reads TGCAGCGTTGAGCTACAGAGCTCCTACAATGAGCAGTTCTTC. The V call is TRBV29-1, the J call TRBJ2-1; D gene uncertain. Germline loops: CDR1 SQVTM, CDR2 ANQGSEA. V was shortened by 3 bases and J by 0 bases, with 9 bases between the two germline ends. This CDR3 region has 14 residues.

J is TRBJ1-4 and V is TRBV7-9; 7 bases are a match to TRBD1. This CDR3 region has 15 residues. Germline CDR1 SEHNR, CDR2 FQNEAQ (reference sequence). J gave up 4 bases and V 2 bases, and 4 bases lay outside the gene matches. The CDR3 region is CASSLHGQVNEKLFF. For the CDR3, the DNA is TGTGCCAGCAGCTTACACGGACAGGTTAATGAAAAACTGTTTTTT.

The chain has TRBV6-6 and TRBJ1-2; D unclear. The CDR3 contains 14 residues. From germline, CDR1 is MNHNY and CDR2 SVGAGI (reference sequence). Trimming shortened V by 2 bases and J by 0 bases, and 7 bases separated the two germline ends. This chain's CDR3 is CASSYGVANYGYTF. Here the CDR3 DNA reads TGTGCCAGCAGTTACGGGGTCGCTAACTATGGCTACACCTTC.

In its sample, this clonotype was seen a few times. The V call is TRBV4-3, the J call TRBJ1-3, with D maybe TRBD1 (6 bases). V shed 3 bases and J shed 2 bases, with 11 bases lying between them. The CDR3 has 15 residues. The germline V gene has CDR1 LGHNA and CDR2 YSLEER. CDR3 sequence reads: CASSHMGAAGNTIYF. The CDR3 DNA reads as TGCGCCAGCAGCCATATGGGGGCGGCTGGAAACACCATATATTTT.

This rearrangement joins TRBV11-2 to TRBJ1-4; 7 nucleotides line up with TRBD1. V was clipped by 5 bases and J by 4 bases; unmatched bases: 7. The CDR3 totals 15 residues. Germline V gives CDR1 SGHAT, CDR2 FQNNGV. The CDR3 DNA reads as TGTGCCAGCAGCAGACAGGGAACCCTTAATGAAAAACTGTTTTTT. Amino acid sequence: CASSRQGTLNEKLFF.

About this clonotype itself: At one end, the junction sequence differs from germline, possibly due to a read error. This chain connects TRBV20-1 to TRBJ2-5; D gene ambiguous. The germline gives CDR1 DFQATT, CDR2 SNEGSKA (reference sequence). There are 13 residues in the CDR3. The CDR3 DNA sequence: TGCAGTGCGAGGCTTTTGGATCAAGATACCCAGTACTTC. Protein product: CSARLLDQDTQYF.

A word on this clonotype: This may arise from a read error, as a much more abundant clone is one base away. The chain joins TRBV6-2 or TRBV6-3 to TRBJ2-2; D call uncertain. Germline V lookup: CDR1 MNHEY, CDR2 SVGEGT. The CDR3 consists of 11 residues. CDR3 protein: CVGSNRGELFF. The CDR3 DNA reads as TGTGTCGGCAGCAATCGCGGGGAGCTGTTTTTT.

This clonotype was picked up a small number of times. The chain links TRBV18 to TRBJ1-2, with D perhaps matching TRBD1 (5 bases). V dropped 3 bases and J dropped 0 bases, with 8 bases sitting between them. This CDR3 has 14 residues. Germline V gene lookup returns CDR1 KGHSH and CDR2 LQKENI. The CDR3 bases are TGTGCCAGCTCACCGGGGCAACCTAACTATGGCTACACCTTC. It is translated as CASSPGQPNYGYTF. Filled out from reference TRBV18 and TRBJ1-2, the complete variable domain reads NAGVMQNPRHLVRRRGQEARLRCSPMKGHSHVYWYRQLPEEGLKFMVYLQKENIIDESGMPKERFSAEFPKEGPSILRIQQVVRGDSAAYFCASSPGQPNYGYTFGSGTRLTVV.

As for this clonotype: The junction and the germline gene differ at one end; a read error may be behind it. V usage is TRBV7-8 and J usage is TRBJ1-1, with TRBD1 as a possible D gene (6 bases). The CDR3 spans 15 residues. Germline V CDR1 and CDR2: SGHVS, FQNEAQ. The CDR3 spells CASSLATVRGTEALF. CDR3 coding DNA: TGTGCCAGCAGCTTAGCAACGGTCAGGGGAACTGAAGCTTTATTT.